Each of the 16 T cell receptor beta chains below was sequenced from the same sample in a study of metastatic and nonmetastatic thyroid tumors. TCRdb reprocessed the PCR reads using MiXCR. The repertoire holds some 12,000 clones, with 21% as singletons. Nobody among the patients had been given any treatment before thyroid surgery. The specimen sequenced was adjacent normal tissue. The receptors come from a female donor with papillary thyroid cancer or a benign thyroid nodule (not recorded which). Some clones in this sample may be carry-over from other donors' samples.

For this clone: The junction shows a germline mismatch at one end, possibly a read error. The chain uses TRBV12-3 or TRBV12-4 and TRBJ2-5; tentatively, D is TRBD2 (8 bases). The CDR3 totals 19 residues. In DNA form, the CDR3 reads TGTGCCAGCACTTTAGGGGGCTTTTGTACTAGCGGAGCTAGGGAGACCCAGTACTTC. It specifies CASTLGGFCTSGARETQYF.

The CDR3 region is CSASRLGPGQRTQPQHF. In DNA form, the CDR3 reads TGCAGTGCTTCCCGCTTGGGGCCCGGCCAACGTACGCAGCCCCAGCATTTT. The genes are TRBV20-1 and TRBJ1-5; the D gene is possibly TRBD1 (5 bases). The V end lost 5 bases, the J end lost 7 bases, and 27 bases lay between the germline ends. Germline CDR1 is DFQATT and CDR2 is SNEGSKA (reference sequence). The length of the CDR3 is 17 residues.

A remark on this clone: This sequence may be a read error, since a much larger clone differs from it by one base. The genes are TRBV5-5 and TRBJ2-2; 10 bases are a match to TRBD1. CDR1 SGHKS and CDR2 YYEKEE come from the germline V gene (reference sequence). This CDR3 has 16 residues. The CDR3 DNA reads as TGTGCCGGCAGCGCGCTGGGACAGGGGTTCACCTGGGAGCTGTTTTTT. Protein product: CAGSALGQGFTWELFF. Filled out from reference TRBV5-5 and TRBJ2-2, the complete variable domain reads DAGVTQSPTHLIKTRGQQVTLRCSPISGHKSVSWYQQVLGQGPQFIFQYYEKEERGRGNFPDRFSARQFPNYSSELNVNALLLGDSALYLCAGSALGQGFTWELFFGEGSRLTVL.

This clone occurred many times. The chain employs TRBV7-6 and TRBJ2-1; D unclear. V lost 3 bases and J 8 bases, leaving 5 bases between the germline ends. Germline CDR1 is SGHVS and CDR2 is FNYEAQ. The CDR3 has 11 amino acids. DNA for the CDR3: TGTGCCAGCAGCTTCGGAGATGAGCAGTTCTTC. It is translated as CASSFGDEQFF.

This clone has at least ten counts. The sample contains more than one DNA sequence encoding this CDR3. This chain connects TRBV4-1 to TRBJ2-5, with a weak D call TRBD1 (6 bases). This CDR3 is built from 16 residues. CDR1 is MGHRA, CDR2 YSYEKL, per germline. V shed 0 bases and J shed 5 bases, with 16 bases lying between them. CDR3 in DNA: TGCGCCAGCAGCCAAGAGGCTCACAGGGTGGGCGAGACCCAGTACTTC. This gives the protein CASSQEAHRVGETQYF.

The gene calls are TRBV27 and TRBJ1-4; TRBD1 is a possible D gene (5 bases). Trimming shortened V by 5 bases and J by 5 bases, and 9 bases separated the two germline ends. The CDR3 length is 13 residues. Germline assignment: CDR1 MNHEY and CDR2 SMNVEV (reference sequence). In DNA, the CDR3 is TGTGCCAGCAGTATTAGACAGAATGAAAAACTGTTTTTT. Translation: CASSIRQNEKLFF.

The chain links TRBV27 to TRBJ1-5, with 7 bases lining up with TRBD1. Trimming removed 3 bases from V and 5 bases from J; junction bases left unmatched: 16. The CDR3 runs 18 residues. Germline CDR1 is MNHEY and CDR2 is SMNVEV (reference sequence). For the CDR3, the DNA is TGTGCCAGCAGTTTCGAAGAGGTCGGGACAGCGTCGGATCAGCCCCAGCATTTT. This translates into CASSFEEVGTASDQPQHF.

There are a few counts of this clone. Just one base apart from a much larger clone, this may be a read error. This same CDR3 is encoded by further DNA sequences in the sample. The chain combines TRBV4-3 with TRBJ2-7, with a weak D call TRBD2 (5 bases). The CDR3 covers 16 residues. Germline CDR1 reads LGHNA; CDR2 reads YSLEER. CDR3 protein: CASSQDLTPRDYEQYF. CDR3 in DNA: TGCGCCAGCAGTCAAGATCTTACGCCCCGGGACTACGAGCAGTACTTC.

This clone occurred many times. The V and J genes are TRBV7-9 and TRBJ2-2; tentative D call: TRBD1 (6 bases). V gave up 4 bases and J gave up 2 bases, with 8 bases separating them. Germline V CDR1 and CDR2: SEHNR, FQNEAQ (reference sequence). The CDR3 is 14 residues long. This chain's CDR3 is CASSWGHNTGELFF. The CDR3 region has the DNA TGTGCCAGCAGCTGGGGACACAACACCGGGGAGCTGTTTTTT.

Turning to this clone: One junction end does not reproduce the germline sequence, and a read error may be involved. The rearrangement joins TRBV19 to TRBJ2-3; D remains unclear. Per germline, CDR1 LNHDA and CDR2 SQIVND (reference sequence). The CDR3 extends over 17 amino acids. The CDR3 sequence: CVSSIRVDPTVSDTQYF. The CDR3 bases are TGTGTCAGTAGTATACGAGTGGATCCTACAGTCTCAGATACGCAGTATTTT.

CDR3: CASSPPGDTQYF. The CDR3 bases are TGTGCCAGCAGTCCCCCCGGAGATACGCAGTATTTT. V is TRBV12-3 or TRBV12-4 and J is TRBJ2-3, with D unresolved. V gave up 5 bases and J gave up 5 bases, with 8 bases separating them. There are 12 residues in the CDR3.

This clone is a singleton in its sample. One end of the junction does not line up with germline, which may come from a read error. Other DNA sequences in this specimen translate into the identical CDR3. The chain uses TRBV4-1 and TRBJ2-3; D may be TRBD1 (5 bases). CDR1 and CDR2 from the germline V gene are MGHRA and YSYEKL. CDR3 length equals 15 residues. The CDR3 DNA reads TGCGCCAGCAGCCTTGGTACGGGCAGGGCAGATACGCAGTATTTC. This sequence encodes CASSLGTGRADTQYF.

The chain employs TRBV30 and TRBJ2-1; tentatively, D is TRBD2 (7 bases). Germline CDR1 reads GTSNPN; CDR2 reads SVGIG (reference sequence). V shed 2 bases and J shed 10 bases, with 18 bases lying between them. The CDR3 loop spans 14 amino acids. CDR3 sequence: CAWSTIGGLQEQFF. The CDR3 DNA follows: TGTGCCTGGAGTACCATCGGGGGGCTCCAGGAGCAGTTCTTC.

This clone was picked up many times. This chain joins TRBV20-1 and TRBJ1-1, with D unresolved. V shed 4 bases and J shed 4 bases, with 13 bases lying between them. This CDR3 region has 13 residues. CDR1 and CDR2 from the germline V gene are DFQATT and SNEGSKA (reference sequence). The CDR3 region has the DNA TGCAGTGCTAAGAATCCCCGGGGCACTGAAGCTTTCTTT. Translated, it gives CSAKNPRGTEAFF.

This clone was counted ten times or more. The chain links TRBV30 to TRBJ1-4, with 8 bases identical to TRBD1. The CDR3 covers 15 residues. The germline V gene has CDR1 GTSNPN and CDR2 SVGIG (reference sequence). The ends lost 4 bases at V and 8 bases at J; junction bases unmatched: 12. The chain's CDR3 is CAWTKKGTGHEKLFF. Written as DNA, the CDR3 is TGTGCCTGGACTAAAAAAGGGACAGGCCACGAAAAACTGTTTTTT.

The J gene is TRBJ1-2, the V gene TRBV3-1; no definite D call. Germline V gene lookup returns CDR1 LGHDT and CDR2 YNNKEL (reference sequence). V was clipped by 4 bases and J by 6 bases, with 12 bases between them. The CDR3 has 13 residues. Here the CDR3 reads CASSLGGRNGYTF. The DNA of the CDR3 is TGTGCCAGCAGCCTGGGAGGACGGAATGGCTACACCTTC. The full variable domain, its missing parts supplied by reference TRBV3-1 and TRBJ1-2, is DTAVSQTPKYLVTQMGNDKSIKCEQNLGHDTMYWYKQDSKKFLKIMFSYNNKELIINETVPNRFSPKSPDKAHLNLHINSLELGDSAVYFCASSLGGRNGYTFGSGTRLTVV.